This TCR beta chain is drawn from a study of control samples from healthy donors and cancer patients. TCRdb's copy holds only in-frame clones and misses some; the assay was immunoSEQ multiplex PCR. This table holds 90,000 to 130,000 clones, about 80% found once. Ten or more counts support this clone. The CDR3 is 13 amino acids. The germline V gene has CDR1 SNHLY and CDR2 FYNNEI. Trimming pared 2 bases from V and 4 bases from J, leaving 5 bases between. The chain joins TRBV2 to TRBJ2-2; D is unclear. The sequence was obtained from a man younger than 35 in good health. The sample was blood. The CDR3 sequence: CASSEPTTGELFF. In nucleotides, the CDR3 is TGTGCCAGCAGTGAACCCACCACCGGGGAGCTGTTTTTT. Combining the CDR3 with reference TRBV2 and TRBJ2-2 gives the whole variable domain EPEVTQTPSHQVTQMGQEVILRCVPISNHLYFYWYRQILGQKVEFLVSFYNNEISEKSEIFDDQFSVERPDGSNFTLKIRSTKLEDSAMYFCASSEPTTGELFFGEGSRLTVL.